This TCR beta chain was retrieved from a study of T-cell memory formation after mild COVID-19 (dated by TCRdb to about 2021). Regarding the research as a whole: TCR sequence clusters from the two donors were largely donor specific. The cohort comprised two young, previously healthy adult volunteers, one female and one male. In a couple of donors, T-cell clones that expanded and contracted after mild COVID-19 were followed by sequencing TCRalpha and TCRbeta repertoires longitudinally.

V is cut by 4 bases and J by 7 bases, and the space between the germline ends is 14 bases. The CDR3 runs 14 amino acids, cysteine and phenylalanine included. Only CDR3 DNA is held: 42 bases, read in frame from base 1. According to the germline V gene, CDR1 reads MNHEY and CDR2 reads SVGAGI. PBMCs were isolated by Ficoll-Paque density gradient centrifugation. The paper as a whole reports these results and caveats: Whether the second-wave clones peaking on day 37 were SARS-CoV-2 specific was not confirmed. Some responding clones were found in pre-infection memory, which suggests that pre-existing cross-reactive memory T cells took part in the SARS-CoV-2 response. The study covered only a couple of mild cases, and larger cohorts including severe cases with pre-infection samples were considered necessary. Contracting CD4+ clones were found mainly in CM and EM memory subsets, while CD8+ clones were enriched in EMRA. From day 15 to 85, contracting clones showed balanced CD4/CD8 phenotypes, whereas a second wave of clones that expanded from day 15 to 37 leaned towards CD4+.

This clonotype was seen a handful of times. It has no known antigen specificity. The sample holds no much larger clone one base away, and base qualities are not on file. Sequencing relied on an Illumina NovaSeq 6000. cDNA libraries for TCRalpha and TCRbeta were prepared by 5'RACE using constant-segment primers, with sample barcodes and unique molecular identifiers added. Trizol reagent was used to extract RNA from every sample. The libraries were amplified in two PCR steps, and the second step added a second sample barcode and Illumina TruSeq adapters. Sequencing of the libraries was done on an Illumina NovaSeq, producing 2 x 150 bp paired-end reads. The authors' pipeline ran thus. With migec v1.2.7, reads were demultiplexed and then collapsed into UMI-guided consensus sequences. Using mixcr v2.1.11, the UMI consensuses were aligned to TRA and TRB V and J templates and assembled into clonotypes. Expanded or contracted clonotypes were those called significant by both edgeR and NoisET, with noise models trained on biological replicates. For edgeR calls, a false discovery rate-adjusted p below 0.01 and a log2 fold-change threshold of 1 were applied. As an exploratory analysis of dynamics, max-normalized trajectories of the 1000 most abundant clonotypes were examined with PCA combined with hierarchical clustering. Each responding clone was given a CD4 or CD8 phenotype based on the CD4+ and CD8+ repertoires, which had been sequenced separately. TCRdb passed the public sequencing reads through fastp at Q25 and MiXCR, retaining productive beta sequences. Identical CDR3 proteins give one entry, which carries the most common genes and DNA. In this record, the V and J calls reflect TCRdb's handling and not the investigators' own analysis. Present in this sample are roughly 190,000 distinct CDR3 sequences, 25% to 35% of which were seen just once. Over 10% of the sample is in the top ten clones.

The TCR sequence derives from an adult woman who had mild COVID-19 (a few samples of this study predate the infection). The sample titles of this study are shuffled in the database, so cell type and time point are left out; the donor was told from shared clones. Specimen: PBMCs or a T cell subset sorted from them (not recorded which). The rearrangement joined TRBV6-5 to TRBJ1-5; the D gene cannot be named for sure. The nucleotide sequence is given as TGTGCCAGCAGTTCGGGAGCTGGGGTCCAGCCCCAGCATTTT. It specifies CASSSGAGVQPQHF.